This T cell receptor (beta chain) was identified in a study of response to subunit inactivated influenza vaccine. Study observations and caveats: T cells newly recruited by each seasonal influenza vaccination are few, the authors suggested.

The CDR3 extends over 17 amino acids. V gave up 2 bases and J gave up 8 bases, with 24 bases separating them. Looked up from germline, CDR1 is SGHTA and CDR2 is FQGNSA. Concerning this clonotype: Its antigen is still unknown.

TCRdb reprocessed the RT-PCR reads with MiXCR, giving one entry per CDR3 protein. The data contain a few hundred thousand distinct CDR3 sequences, around a fifth of them singletons. The chain uses TRBV7-2 and TRBJ1-2, with D possibly TRBD1 on 5 matching bases. The receptor was isolated from a man between 45 and 75 years old who received an inactivated influenza vaccine. Sequencing used PBMCs from blood, obtained 21 months after vaccination. CDR3: CASSLHPRPGPQGGYTF. CDR3 nucleotide sequence: TGTGCCAGCAGCTTACACCCGAGGCCGGGACCCCAAGGCGGCTACACCTTC.